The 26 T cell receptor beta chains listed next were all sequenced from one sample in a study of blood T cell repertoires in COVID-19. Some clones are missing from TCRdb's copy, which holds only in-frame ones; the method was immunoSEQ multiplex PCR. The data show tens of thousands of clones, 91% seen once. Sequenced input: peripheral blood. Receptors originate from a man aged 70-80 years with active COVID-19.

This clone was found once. The CDR3 DNA reads as TGTGCCAGCAGTGATTCGAGCGGGGCGGATACGCAGTATTTT. Amino acids: CASSDSSGADTQYF. This chain uses TRBV6-4 with TRBJ2-3, with 7 bases aligning to TRBD2. J was trimmed by 6 bases and V by 3 bases; bases with no gene match: 6. Germline V gives CDR1 MRHNA, CDR2 SNTAGT. The CDR3 length is 14 residues.

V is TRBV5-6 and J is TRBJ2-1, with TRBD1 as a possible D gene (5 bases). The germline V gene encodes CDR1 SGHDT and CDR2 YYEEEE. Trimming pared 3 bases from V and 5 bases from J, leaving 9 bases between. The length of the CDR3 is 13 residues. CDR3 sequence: CASSSLQDNEQFF. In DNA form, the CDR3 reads TGTGCCAGCAGCTCTTTACAGGACAATGAGCAGTTCTTC.

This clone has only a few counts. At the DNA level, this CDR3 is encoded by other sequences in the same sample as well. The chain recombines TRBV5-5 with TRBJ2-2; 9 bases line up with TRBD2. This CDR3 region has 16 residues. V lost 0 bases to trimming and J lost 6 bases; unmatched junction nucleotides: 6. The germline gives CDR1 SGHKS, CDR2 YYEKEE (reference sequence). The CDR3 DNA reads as TGTGCCAGCAGCTTGGTGGGGCGGGGGGGCCCCGGGGAGCTGTTTTTT. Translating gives CASSLVGRGGPGELFF.

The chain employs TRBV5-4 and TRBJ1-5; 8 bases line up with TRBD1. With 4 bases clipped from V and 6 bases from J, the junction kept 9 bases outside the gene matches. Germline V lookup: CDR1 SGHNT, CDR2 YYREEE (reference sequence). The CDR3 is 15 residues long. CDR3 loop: CASSLDRDVSQPQHF. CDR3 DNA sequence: TGTGCCAGCAGCCTGGACAGGGATGTTTCTCAGCCCCAGCATTTT.

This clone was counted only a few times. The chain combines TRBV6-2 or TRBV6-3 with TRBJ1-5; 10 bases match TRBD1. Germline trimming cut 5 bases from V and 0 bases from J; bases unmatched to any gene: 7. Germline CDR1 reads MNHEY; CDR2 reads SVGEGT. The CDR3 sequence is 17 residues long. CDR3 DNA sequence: TGTGCCAGCAGTGCCGGGACAGGGGCTTTTAGCAATCAGCCCCAGCATTTT. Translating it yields CASSAGTGAFSNQPQHF.

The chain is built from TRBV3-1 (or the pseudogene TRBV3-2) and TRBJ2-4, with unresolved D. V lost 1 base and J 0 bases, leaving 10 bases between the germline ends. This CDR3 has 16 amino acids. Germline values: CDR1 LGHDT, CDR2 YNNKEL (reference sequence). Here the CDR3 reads CASSQGSSLAKNIQYF. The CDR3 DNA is TGTGCCAGCAGCCAAGGAAGTTCACTAGCCAAAAACATTCAGTACTTC.

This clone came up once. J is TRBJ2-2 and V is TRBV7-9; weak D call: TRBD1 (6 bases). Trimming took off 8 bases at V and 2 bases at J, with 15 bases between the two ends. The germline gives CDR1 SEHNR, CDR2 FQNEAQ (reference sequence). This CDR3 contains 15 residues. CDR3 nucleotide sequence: TGTGCCAGCTTTAAGGACAGAATTAACACCGGGGAGCTGTTTTTT. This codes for CASFKDRINTGELFF.

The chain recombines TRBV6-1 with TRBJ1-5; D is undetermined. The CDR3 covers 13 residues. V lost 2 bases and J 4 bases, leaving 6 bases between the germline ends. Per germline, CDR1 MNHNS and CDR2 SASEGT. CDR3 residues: CASSELRNQPQHF. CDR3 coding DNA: TGTGCCAGCAGTGAACTGAGAAATCAGCCCCAGCATTTT.

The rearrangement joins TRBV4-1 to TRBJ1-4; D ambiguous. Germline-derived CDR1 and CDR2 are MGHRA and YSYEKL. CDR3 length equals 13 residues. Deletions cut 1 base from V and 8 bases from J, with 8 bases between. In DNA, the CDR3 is TGCGCCAGCAGCCAAGTACTCAGGGAAAAACTGTTTTTT. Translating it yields CASSQVLREKLFF.

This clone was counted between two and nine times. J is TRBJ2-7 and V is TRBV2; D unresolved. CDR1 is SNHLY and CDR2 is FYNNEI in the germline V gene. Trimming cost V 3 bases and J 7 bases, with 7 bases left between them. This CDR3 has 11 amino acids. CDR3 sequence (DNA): TGTGCCAGCAGTGATGTTCTGGAGCAGTACTTC. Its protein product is CASSDVLEQYF.

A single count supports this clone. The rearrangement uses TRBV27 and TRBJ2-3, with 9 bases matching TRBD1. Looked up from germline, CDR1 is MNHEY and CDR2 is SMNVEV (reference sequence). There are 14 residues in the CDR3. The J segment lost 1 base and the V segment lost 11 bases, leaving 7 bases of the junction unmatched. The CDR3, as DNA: TGTGCCGTGTACAGGGGGCAGGGCACAGATACGCAGTATTTT. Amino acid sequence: CAVYRGQGTDTQYF.

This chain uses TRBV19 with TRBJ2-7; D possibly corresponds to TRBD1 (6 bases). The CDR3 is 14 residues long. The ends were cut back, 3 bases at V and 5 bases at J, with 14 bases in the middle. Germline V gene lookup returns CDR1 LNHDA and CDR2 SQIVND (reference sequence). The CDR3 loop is CASSIGTSYDEQYF. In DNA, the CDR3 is TGTGCCAGTAGTATCGGGACAAGTTACGACGAGCAGTACTTC. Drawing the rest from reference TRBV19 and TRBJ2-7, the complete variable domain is DGGITQSPKYLFRKEGQNVTLSCEQNLNHDAMYWYRQDPGQGLRLIYYSQIVNDFQKGDIAEGYSVSREKKESFPLTVTSAQKNPTAFYLCASSIGTSYDEQYFGPGTRLTVT.

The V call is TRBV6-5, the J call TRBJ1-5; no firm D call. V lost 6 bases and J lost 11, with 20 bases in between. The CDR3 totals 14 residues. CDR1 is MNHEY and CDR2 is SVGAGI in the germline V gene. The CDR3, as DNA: TGTGCCAGCAGCCCCTATTCCACGACTGGGTCCCAGCATTTT. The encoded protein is CASSPYSTTGSQHF.

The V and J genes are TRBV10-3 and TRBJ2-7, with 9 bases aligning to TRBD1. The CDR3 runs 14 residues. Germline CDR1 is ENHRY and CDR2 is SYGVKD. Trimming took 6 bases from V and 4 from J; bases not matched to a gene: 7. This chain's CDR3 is CAIRATGGRYEQYF. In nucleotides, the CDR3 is TGTGCCATCAGGGCGACAGGGGGTAGATACGAGCAGTACTTC.

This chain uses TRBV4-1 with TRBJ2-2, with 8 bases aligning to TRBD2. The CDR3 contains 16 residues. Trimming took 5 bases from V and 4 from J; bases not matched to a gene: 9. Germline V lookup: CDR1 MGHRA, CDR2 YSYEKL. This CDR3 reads CASSSLGGGITGELFF. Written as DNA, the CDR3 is TGCGCCAGCAGCTCACTCGGGGGGGGCATCACCGGGGAGCTGTTTTTT.

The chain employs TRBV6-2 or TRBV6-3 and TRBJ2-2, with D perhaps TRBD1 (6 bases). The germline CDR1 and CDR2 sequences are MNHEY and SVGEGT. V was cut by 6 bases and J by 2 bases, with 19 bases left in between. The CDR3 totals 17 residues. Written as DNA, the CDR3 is TGTGCCAGCAGCCAAACCCGGACAGCAGTAAACACCGGGGAGCTGTTTTTT. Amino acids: CASSQTRTAVNTGELFF.

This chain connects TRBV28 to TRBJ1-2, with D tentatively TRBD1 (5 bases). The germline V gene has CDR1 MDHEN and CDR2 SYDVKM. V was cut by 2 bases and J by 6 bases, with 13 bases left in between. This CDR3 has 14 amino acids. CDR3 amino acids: CASSLIWGGDGYTF. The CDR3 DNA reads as TGTGCCAGCAGTTTAATTTGGGGGGGTGATGGCTACACCTTC.

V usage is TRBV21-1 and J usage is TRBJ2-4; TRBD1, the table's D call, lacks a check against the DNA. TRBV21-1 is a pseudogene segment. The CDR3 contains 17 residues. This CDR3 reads CASSKDYRDSIKNIQYF. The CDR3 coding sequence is TGTGCCAGCAGCAAAGATTACCGGGACAGCATTAAAAACATTCAGTACTTC.

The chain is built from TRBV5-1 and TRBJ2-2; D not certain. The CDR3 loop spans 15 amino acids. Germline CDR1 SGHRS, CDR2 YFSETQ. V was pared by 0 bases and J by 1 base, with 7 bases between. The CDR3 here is CASSLDTMNTGELFF. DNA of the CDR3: TGCGCCAGCAGCTTGGACACCATGAACACCGGGGAGCTGTTTTTT.

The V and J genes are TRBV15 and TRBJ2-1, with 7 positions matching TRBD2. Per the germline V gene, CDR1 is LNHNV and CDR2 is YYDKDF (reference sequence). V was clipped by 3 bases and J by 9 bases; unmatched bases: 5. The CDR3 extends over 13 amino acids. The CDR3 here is CATSSRGVGEQFF. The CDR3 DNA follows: TGTGCCACCAGCAGCCGGGGGGTTGGTGAGCAGTTCTTC.

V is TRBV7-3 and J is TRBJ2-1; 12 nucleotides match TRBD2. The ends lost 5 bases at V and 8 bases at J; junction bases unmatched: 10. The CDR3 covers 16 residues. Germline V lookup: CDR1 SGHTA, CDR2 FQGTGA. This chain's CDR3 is CASSPTPSGGAHEQFF. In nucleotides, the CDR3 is TGTGCCAGCAGCCCGACTCCTAGCGGGGGGGCCCATGAGCAGTTCTTC.

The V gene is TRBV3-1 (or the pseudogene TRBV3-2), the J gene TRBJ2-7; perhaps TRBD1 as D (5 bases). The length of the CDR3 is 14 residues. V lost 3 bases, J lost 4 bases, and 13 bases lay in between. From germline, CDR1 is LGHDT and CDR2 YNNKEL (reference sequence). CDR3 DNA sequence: TGTGCCAGCAGCCATGACGGCAGGGATTACGAGCAGTACTTC. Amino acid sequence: CASSHDGRDYEQYF.

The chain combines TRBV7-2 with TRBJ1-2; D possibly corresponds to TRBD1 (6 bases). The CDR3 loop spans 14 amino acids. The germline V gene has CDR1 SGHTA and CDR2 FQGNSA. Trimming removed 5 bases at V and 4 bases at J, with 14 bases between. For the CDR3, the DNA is TGTGCCAGCAGCCTAGACAGGACTACCTATGGCTACACCTTC. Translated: CASSLDRTTYGYTF. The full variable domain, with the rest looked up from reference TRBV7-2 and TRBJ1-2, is GAGVSQSPSNKVTEKGKDVELRCDPISGHTALYWYRQSLGQGLEFLIYFQGNSAPDKSGLPSDRFSAERTGGSVSTLTIQRTQQEDSAVYLCASSLDRTTYGYTFGSGTRLTVV.

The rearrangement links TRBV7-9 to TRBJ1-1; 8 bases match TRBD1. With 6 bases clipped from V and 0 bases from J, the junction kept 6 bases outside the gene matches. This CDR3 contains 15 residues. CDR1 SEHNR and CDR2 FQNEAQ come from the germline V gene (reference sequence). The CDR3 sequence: CASRPGQEMNTEAFF. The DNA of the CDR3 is TGTGCCAGCAGGCCGGGACAGGAGATGAACACTGAAGCTTTCTTT.

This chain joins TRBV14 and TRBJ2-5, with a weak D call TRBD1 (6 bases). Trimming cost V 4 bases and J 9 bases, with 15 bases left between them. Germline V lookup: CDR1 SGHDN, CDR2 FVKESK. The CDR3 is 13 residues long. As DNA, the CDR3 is TGTGCCAGCAGCCTGACAGGTCCGGCGCCCCAGTACTTC. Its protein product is CASSLTGPAPQYF.

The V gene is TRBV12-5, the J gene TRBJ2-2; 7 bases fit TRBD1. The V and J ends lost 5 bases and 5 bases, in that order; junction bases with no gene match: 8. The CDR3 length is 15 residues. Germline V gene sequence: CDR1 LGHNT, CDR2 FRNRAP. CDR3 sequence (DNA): TGTGCTAGTGGTCCAAGACAGGGTGGGACCGGGGAGCTGTTTTTT. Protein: CASGPRQGGTGELFF.